What follows is one TCR beta chain and its context. A second about 6 to 11 cycle PCR used barcoded and J-beta primers. TCRdb reprocessed the 5' RACE reads with MiXCR, giving one entry per CDR3 protein. The repertoire includes approximately 1.5 million distinct CDR3 sequences, about 32% of them detected once, and over 9% sits in the top ten. The length of the CDR3 is 15 residues. Germline V gene lookup returns CDR1 DFQATT and CDR2 SNEGSKA (reference sequence). The V and J ends lost 6 bases and 3 bases, in that order; junction bases with no gene match: 7. The data derive from a study of blood T cells in healthy people across ages. Across the whole study: Using template switching, researchers captured about one barcoded beta molecule for each two T cells.

The V gene is TRBV20-1, the J gene TRBJ2-5; TRBD2 matches 13 bases. What was sequenced was blood. The sequence was obtained from a woman between 25 and 40 years old in good health. The CDR3 region has the DNA TGCAGTGCCCCCCCGGGGACTAGCGGGGAAGAGACCCAGTACTTC. Its protein is CSAPPGTSGEETQYF.